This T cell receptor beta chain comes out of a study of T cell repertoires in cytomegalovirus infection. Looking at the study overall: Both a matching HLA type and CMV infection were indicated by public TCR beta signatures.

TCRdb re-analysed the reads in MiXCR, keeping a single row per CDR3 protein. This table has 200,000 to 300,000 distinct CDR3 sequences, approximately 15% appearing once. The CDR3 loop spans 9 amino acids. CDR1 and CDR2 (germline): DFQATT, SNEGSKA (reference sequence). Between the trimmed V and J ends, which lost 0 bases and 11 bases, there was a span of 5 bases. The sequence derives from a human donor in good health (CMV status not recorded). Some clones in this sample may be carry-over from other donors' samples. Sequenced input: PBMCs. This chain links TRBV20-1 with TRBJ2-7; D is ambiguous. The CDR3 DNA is TGCAGTGCTAGAGATCGGGAGTACTTC. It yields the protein CSARDREYF.